This T cell receptor (beta chain) was retrieved from a study of T cell responses to AZD1222 COVID-19 vaccine. Using immunoSEQ multiplex PCR, the repertoire was profiled, and TCRdb retains in-frame clones only, with some absent. The sample consists of some 150,000 clones, 88% of them appearing once. In the case of this clone: No antigen is known for it.

Study findings and constraints: In all cases, repertoires were sampled only after the peak T cell response. Donors, mostly white British, included more females; clonal diversity was possibly underestimated. Among AZD1222 vaccinees, only five to seven were seropositive at baseline.

The sequences come from peripheral blood, collected on day 0 of AZD1222 vaccination. This clonotype was obtained from an adult in good health.

The CDR3 DNA reads as TGTGCCAGCACTTCGGGCAGCACAGATACGCAGTATTTT. The encoded protein is CASTSGSTDTQYF. This sequence joins TRBV6-1 and TRBJ2-3; D gene unclear. CDR1 is MNHNS and CDR2 is SASEGT in the germline V gene. V was cut by 7 bases and J by 0 bases, with 8 bases left in between. This CDR3 is built from 13 residues.